The entry below describes one TCR beta chain. This specimen comes from a study of blood T cell repertoires in COVID-19. Looking at the study overall: The study drew acute and convalescent COVID-19 samples from the United States, Italy and Spain. The cDNA or gDNA used as material had been derived from T cells, B-cell-depleted T cells, or PBMCs.

Original data processing: Amplified reference gene primers provided the basis for estimating nucleated cell counts. Clones were read by immunoSEQ multiplex PCR, and TCRdb kept only the in-frame ones, dropping some. V, J and clone size reflect that table, while D and trimming were determined from the DNA. This sample has around 200,000 clones; 88% occur once, and the top ten carry 1.5% to 2%. The CDR3 consists of 13 residues. Looked up from germline, CDR1 is MRHNA and CDR2 is SNTAGT. The V and J ends lost 0 bases and 10 bases, in that order; junction bases with no gene match: 1. Source material: peripheral blood. The rearrangement uses TRBV6-4 and TRBJ2-2; TRBD1 aligns across 8 bases. This receptor was obtained from a young man with active or convalescent COVID-19. CDR3 coding DNA: TGTGCCAGCAGTGACTCCAGGGGGCTGGAGCTGTTTTTT. This encodes CASSDSRGLELFF.